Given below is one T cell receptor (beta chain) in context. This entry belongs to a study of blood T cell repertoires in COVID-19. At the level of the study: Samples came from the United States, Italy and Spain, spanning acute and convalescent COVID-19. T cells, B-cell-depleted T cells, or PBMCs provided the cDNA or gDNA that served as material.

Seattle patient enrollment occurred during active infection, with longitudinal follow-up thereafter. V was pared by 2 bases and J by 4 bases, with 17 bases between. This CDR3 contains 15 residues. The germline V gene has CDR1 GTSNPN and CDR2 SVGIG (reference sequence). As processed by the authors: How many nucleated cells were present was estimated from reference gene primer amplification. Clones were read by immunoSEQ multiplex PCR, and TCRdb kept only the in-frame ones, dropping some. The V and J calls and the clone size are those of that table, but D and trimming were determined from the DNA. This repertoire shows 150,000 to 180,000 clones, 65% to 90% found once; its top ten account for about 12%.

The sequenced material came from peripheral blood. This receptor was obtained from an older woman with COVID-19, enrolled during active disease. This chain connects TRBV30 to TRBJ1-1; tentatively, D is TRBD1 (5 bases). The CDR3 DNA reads TGTGCCTGGAGTCTAGGCGGGGGAGTGAGCACTGAAGCTTTCTTT. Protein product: CAWSLGGGVSTEAFF.